This TCR beta chain stems from a study of blood T cell repertoires in COVID-19. Across the whole study: The study drew acute and convalescent COVID-19 samples from the United States, Italy and Spain.

Assay: immunoSEQ multiplex PCR; the TCRdb copy retains only in-frame clones and omits some. The table has about 360,000 clones, approximately 88% seen once. The TCR originated in a woman between 35 and 50 years old with acute COVID-19. Sequencing was carried out using PBMCs or T cells enriched from blood (not recorded which).

The CDR3 DNA is TGTGCCAGCAACCCGTGGGGCGGGGGCAACACCATATATTTT. Protein product: CASNPWGGGNTIYF. The rearrangement links TRBV9 to TRBJ1-3; possible D gene TRBD1, 6 bases. CDR1 and CDR2 (germline): SGDLS, YYNGEE. CDR3 length equals 14 residues. Trimming stripped 6 bases from V and 7 bases from J, with 17 bases between.